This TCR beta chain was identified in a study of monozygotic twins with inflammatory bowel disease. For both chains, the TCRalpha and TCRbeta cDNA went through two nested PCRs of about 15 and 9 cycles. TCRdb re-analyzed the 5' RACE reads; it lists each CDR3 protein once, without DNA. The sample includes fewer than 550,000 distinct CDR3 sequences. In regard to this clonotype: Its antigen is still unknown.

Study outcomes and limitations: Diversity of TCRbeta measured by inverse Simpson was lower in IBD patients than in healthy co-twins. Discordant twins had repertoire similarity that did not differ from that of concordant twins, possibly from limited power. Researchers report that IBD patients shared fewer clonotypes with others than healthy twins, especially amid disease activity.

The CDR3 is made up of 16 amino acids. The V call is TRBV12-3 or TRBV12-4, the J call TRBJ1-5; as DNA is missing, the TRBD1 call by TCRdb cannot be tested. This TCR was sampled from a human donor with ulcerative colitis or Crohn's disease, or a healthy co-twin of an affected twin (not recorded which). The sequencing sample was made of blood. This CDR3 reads CASSSTTGMSNQPQHF.